This TCR beta chain was observed in a study of T cells in Graves' hyperthyroidism and ophthalmopathy (dated by TCRdb to about 2019). Some background on the complete study: Peripheral blood samples were taken at initial diagnosis, before any treatment was given. In addition, the study compared T-cell repertoires in thyroid tissue and in blood from roughly six Graves' hyperthyroidism patients. The approximately 100 discovery patients were randomly divided into training and test sets at a 7:3 ratio. After blood sampling, hyperthyroidism patients were treated with methimazole at a starting dose of 30 mg daily, and ophthalmopathy patients were treated with high-dose intravenous methylprednisolone. To identify TCR V-J signatures that set the groups apart, the researchers used a discovery cohort of approximately 98 patients, made up of 40 to 45 with Graves' ophthalmopathy and some 55 with stable Graves' hyperthyroidism. Whether ophthalmopathy could be predicted prospectively was tested in an independent validation cohort made up of under 20 hyperthyroidism patients plus 17 patients who later progressed to ophthalmopathy. TCR Vbeta CDR3 sequencing of 130 to 150 peripheral blood samples (over 40 ophthalmopathy, approximately 80 hyperthyroidism and roughly 17 progressor patients) is reported in the paper. The study at large found these results: A 13 V-J signature model separated ophthalmopathy from stable hyperthyroidism, with just over 85% sensitivity and 81% to 82% specificity in cross-validation and 80%/75% in testing. Sample size was not statistically predetermined, and investigators were not blinded to group allocation. In validation, the model predicted progression to ophthalmopathy a median of roughly 6.1 months before onset, with roughly 70% sensitivity and about 72% specificity. Blood samples also contained most of the expanded thyroid clonotypes (frequency above 0.001), which suggests that blood repertoires may reflect thyroid immune responses.

A patient counted as having stable Graves' hyperthyroidism if no progression to ophthalmopathy occurred over 18 months of follow-up. Hyperthyroidism patients were aged 18 to 65 years and newly diagnosed, with disease duration of less than 2 months. Exclusion was applied to patients with uncontrolled infections, other autoimmune diseases, pregnancy or lactation. Clinical symptoms, serum thyroxine and TRAb, thyroid ultrasound, and orbital computed tomography formed the basis for the diagnoses. PBMCs were isolated from about 10 ml of fresh peripheral blood by Ficoll-Paque density gradient centrifugation. Total RNA was extracted using Trizol reagent, and RNA quality was assessed on an Agilent 2100 Bioanalyzer. Note on this clonotype: Its antigen is not yet known. No much larger clonotype is one base removed from it; base qualities were not supplied.

The TCR beta CDR3 regions were amplified from the RNA transcripts. The first round of RT-PCR for the TCR CDR3 was performed with the HTBI primer set and the Qiagen OneStep RT-PCR kit. Libraries were constructed in a second round of multiplex PCR, after which size selection and purification were performed. Sequencing of the libraries was done on an Illumina HiSeq2000 using paired-end 100 bp reads. The paper's processing steps were these. SOAPnuke was used to process the raw data, with reads discarded if the reads contained adapters or uncalled bases, had a mean Phred below 15, or lacked an exact constant-primer or identifier match. COPE v1.2.5 was used to merge the high-quality paired reads, and each unique nucleotide sequence was defined as a clonotype. MiTCR v1.1 was used to align the clonotypes against IMGT TRBV, TRBD and TRBJ reference segments. The analysis included only V-J combinations with a frequency above 0.0001, which together covered 98% to 99.2% of the repertoires. A TCS score was defined as the ratio of F50 (clonal expansion) to E x V (chaos), with BLOSUM62-based TCRdist applied between CDR3 peptides within each V-J. Welch's t-statistics and random forest reduced 514 V-J features to roughly 13, which were used in a naive Bayes classifier (R e1071). Clones were called with MiXCR by TCRdb after fastp trimmed the public reads at Q25, and only in-frame beta chains were retained. A single entry per CDR3 protein holds the most common genes and DNA from its merged rows. TCRdb's processing, not the study's, gives the V and J calls here. The sample table shows about 560,000 distinct CDR3 sequences, and around 15% are seen once. About 18% of the sample belongs to the ten largest clones.

Its CDR3 holds 11 amino acids, cysteine through phenylalanine. This entry keeps only the CDR3 DNA: 33 bases, framed from base 1. The junction shows trimming of 5 bases on V and 0 bases on J, plus 4 bases between the germline ends. CDR1 and CDR2 are read off the germline V gene as SQVTM and ANQGSEA. The source of this sequence is a woman younger than 35 with Graves' hyperthyroidism. The chain employs TRBV29-1 and TRBJ2-5; no D gene can be assigned with confidence. Specimen: blood. CDR3 protein: CSVKNQETQYF. The nucleotide sequence is TGCAGCGTTAAGAACCAAGAGACCCAGTACTTC. The variable domain in full, with residues beyond the CDR3 obtained from the reference TRBV29-1 and TRBJ2-5 genes, is SAVISQKPSRDICQRGTSLTIQCQVDSQVTMMFWYRQQPGQSLTLIATANQGSEATYESGFVIDKFPISRPNLTFSTLTVSNMSPEDSSIYLCSVKNQETQYFGPGTRLLVL.